These 24 T cell receptor beta chains share one sample of origin, sequenced in a study of glioma-infiltrating T cells (dated by TCRdb to between 2015 and 2016). Instrument on record: Illumina MiSeq. The iRepertoire nested amplicon-rescue multiplex PCR (arm-PCR) platform was used to amplify TCR alpha and beta CDR3 regions from RNA. TCRdb reprocessing: public reads trimmed at Q25 with fastp, clones called with MiXCR, in-frame beta chains kept. Records with the same CDR3 protein are collapsed into one entry carrying the most frequent genes and DNA. For this sample there are over 70,000 distinct CDR3 sequences; under 30% appear just once. More than 6.5% of the sample goes to the ten largest clones. Sequenced input: glioma tissue, nonneoplastic brain tissue, or PBMCs (not recorded which). These TCRs come from a human donor with low-grade glioma or glioblastoma, undergoing nonglioma brain surgery, or in good health (not recorded which).

As to this clonotype: A much larger clone lies a single base off, so this may be a read error. V is TRBV10-1 and J is TRBJ2-3, with 9 bases identical to TRBD2. CDR1 is WNHNN and CDR2 is SYGVQD in the germline V gene (reference sequence). This CDR3 comprises 15 residues. Germline trimming cut 4 bases from V and 3 bases from J; bases unmatched to any gene: 5. The CDR3 protein is CASSGRTSETDTQYF. CDR3 nucleotides: TGCGCCAGCAGTGGGAGGACTAGCGAGACAGATACGCAGTATTTT.

This clonotype was found many times. J is TRBJ2-3 and V is TRBV3-1, with 10 bases fitting TRBD2. CDR3 size: 15 residues. Losses at the gene ends were 4 bases for V and 4 bases for J; bases not matched to a gene: 5. Germline V gives CDR1 LGHDT, CDR2 YNNKEL (reference sequence). The DNA for the CDR3 is TGTGCCAGCAGCCGAAGCGGGGGGGCCGCAGATACGCAGTATTTT. Translation: CASSRSGGAADTQYF.

This clonotype was seen many times. CDR3 sequence (DNA): TGTGCCAGCTCACCCGACCAGGGGACCACTGAAGCTTTCTTT. Protein sequence: CASSPDQGTTEAFF. This chain links TRBV18 with TRBJ1-1, with TRBD1 as a possible D gene (6 bases). This CDR3 spans 14 amino acids. Germline values: CDR1 KGHSH, CDR2 LQKENI. The V end was cut by 3 bases, the J end by 4 bases, with 12 bases between.

Notes on this clonotype: A read error may be the cause here, since a much bigger clone is one base away. CDR3 DNA sequence: TGCAGTGTTGCCCATGGCTACACCTTC. Its translation: CSVAHGYTF. The chain couples TRBV20-1 to TRBJ1-2; no clear D. The CDR3 contains 9 residues. Trimming took 7 bases from V and 6 from J, leaving 6 bases between them. Germline CDR1 reads DFQATT; CDR2 reads SNEGSKA (reference sequence).

This clonotype was counted at least ten times. This rearrangement joins TRBV28 to TRBJ1-5; no reliable D call. Germline CDR1 is MDHEN and CDR2 is SYDVKM. CDR3 length equals 14 residues. Trimming left V 6 bases short and J 11 bases short, with 20 bases between. The CDR3 DNA follows: TGTGCCAGCAGCTTGCTGGAAGAGAGGGAAACCCAGCATTTT. Protein: CASSLLEERETQHF.

This clonotype was detected many times. V gene TRBV20-1 combines with J gene TRBJ2-1; the D gene is possibly TRBD2 (5 bases). There are 16 residues in the CDR3. V lost 4 bases and J 4 bases, leaving 20 bases between the germline ends. Germline V lookup: CDR1 DFQATT, CDR2 SNEGSKA (reference sequence). The CDR3 DNA reads TGCAGTGCTATAGTCCAACGCACGGGATCGTACAATGAGCAGTTCTTC. This codes for CSAIVQRTGSYNEQFF.

V and J are TRBV30 and TRBJ2-1, with 9 bases fitting TRBD2. The trim removed 5 bases at V and 8 bases at J, leaving 13 bases unmatched. The CDR3 covers 15 residues. Germline V gene data show CDR1 as GTSNPN and CDR2 as SVGIG (reference sequence). The CDR3 loop reads CAWASGNKIVDEQFF. The CDR3 DNA follows: TGTGCCTGGGCTAGCGGGAATAAGATAGTCGATGAGCAGTTCTTC.

V and J are TRBV15 and TRBJ2-3; D is possibly TRBD1 or TRBD2 (5 bases each). Germline assignment: CDR1 LNHNV and CDR2 YYDKDF (reference sequence). Trimming shortened V by 8 bases and J by 4 bases, and 13 bases separated the two germline ends. CDR3 size: 13 residues. The CDR3 loop reads CATGRGRADTQYF. CDR3 DNA sequence: TGTGCCACCGGCCGGGGACGGGCAGATACGCAGTATTTT. Drawing the rest from reference TRBV15 and TRBJ2-3, the complete variable domain is DAMVIQNPRYQVTQFGKPVTLSCSQTLNHNVMYWYQQKSSQAPKLLFHYYDKDFNNEADTPDNFQSRRPNTSFCFLDIRSPGLGDTAMYLCATGRGRADTQYFGPGTRLTVL.

Regarding this clonotype: At one end the junction does not follow the germline gene, possibly because of a read error. The rearrangement links TRBV6-5 to TRBJ1-2; D unclear. Looked up from germline, CDR1 is MNHEY and CDR2 is SVGAGI. CDR3 length: 15 residues. CDR3 region: CASSPSTLDSDGCTF. The CDR3 coding sequence is TGTGCCAGCAGTCCGAGTACACTCGATAGCGATGGCTGCACCTTC.

There are many counts of this clonotype. CDR3 sequence (DNA): TGTGCCAGCAGTGAGTTAGATAGCAATCAGCCCCAGCATTTT. Encoded protein: CASSELDSNQPQHF. The genes are TRBV12-3 or TRBV12-4 and TRBJ1-5; the D is unclear. The CDR3 contains 14 residues. Trimming shortened V by 5 bases and J by 0 bases, and 8 bases separated the two germline ends.

For this clonotype: A much larger clone differs from this one at a single base, so this may be a read error. Since no conserved phenylalanine or tryptophan closes the CDR3, a read error is the likely cause. The chain recombines TRBV20-1 with TRBJ2-7, with D maybe TRBD1 (6 bases). Between the trimmed V and J ends, which lost 1 base and 1 base, there was a span of 14 bases. CDR3 size: 15 residues. Germline CDR1 is DFQATT and CDR2 is SNEGSKA (reference sequence). The chain's CDR3 is CSARGGQGLSYEQYL. CDR3 DNA sequence: TGCAGTGCTAGAGGGGGGCAGGGTCTATCCTACGAGCAGTACCTC.

In this sample, this clonotype turned up many times. The chain couples TRBV18 to TRBJ1-2; D remains unclear. Germline assignment: CDR1 KGHSH and CDR2 LQKENI. This CDR3 contains 14 residues. The V end lost 6 bases, the J end lost 6 bases, and 17 bases lay between the germline ends. CDR3 nucleotides: TGTGCCAGCTCGCCTCGAGGATTAGGGAATGGCTACACCTTC. This sequence encodes CASSPRGLGNGYTF.

This clonotype was detected many times. V usage is TRBV20-1 and J usage is TRBJ2-3, with D possibly matching TRBD2 (5 bases). V was cut by 4 bases and J by 4 bases, with 12 bases left in between. The germline V gene has CDR1 DFQATT and CDR2 SNEGSKA (reference sequence). The CDR3 spans 13 residues. Here the CDR3 DNA reads TGCAGTGCTATTGGTGAGGGCGCAGATACGCAGTATTTT. This gives the protein CSAIGEGADTQYF.

This rearrangement joins TRBV20-1 to TRBJ2-5; perhaps TRBD2 as D (5 bases). Deletions cut 2 bases from V and 11 bases from J, with 18 bases between. Germline loops: CDR1 DFQATT, CDR2 SNEGSKA (reference sequence). This CDR3 has 13 residues. The CDR3: CSARSDLYNEQYF. CDR3 coding DNA: TGCAGTGCTAGATCGGACTTATACAATGAGCAGTACTTC.

This clonotype was observed many times. This chain joins TRBV20-1 and TRBJ2-7, with D uncertain. The CDR3 has 11 residues. Trimming left V 7 bases short and J 5 bases short, with 12 bases between. Germline V gives CDR1 DFQATT, CDR2 SNEGSKA (reference sequence). DNA of the CDR3: TGCAGTGTGGGATTTGCCGACGAGCAGTACTTC. This translates into CSVGFADEQYF.

This clonotype was seen at least ten times. The chain uses TRBV18 and TRBJ1-1; D call uncertain. V lost 5 bases to trimming and J lost 0 bases, with 13 bases between them. The germline V gene encodes CDR1 KGHSH and CDR2 LQKENI. The CDR3 has 15 residues. In DNA form, the CDR3 reads TGTGCCAGCTCAATAAAGGCACCCCTGAACACTGAAGCTTTCTTT. Protein sequence: CASSIKAPLNTEAFF.

In this sample, this clonotype turned up a few times. The rearrangement uses TRBV4-1 and TRBJ2-5; no reliable D call. This CDR3 is built from 15 residues. V lost 0 bases and J lost 5, with 13 bases in between. Germline V gene sequence: CDR1 MGHRA, CDR2 YSYEKL. CDR3 sequence: CASSQDPFVGETQYF. In DNA, the CDR3 is TGCGCCAGCAGCCAAGATCCGTTCGTCGGCGAGACCCAGTACTTC.

This clonotype came up many times. This chain joins TRBV12-3 or TRBV12-4 and TRBJ1-1; TRBD1 matches 7 bases. Germline trimming cut 6 bases from V and 0 bases from J; bases unmatched to any gene: 7. The CDR3 covers 15 residues. CDR3 sequence reads: CASSHPGQMNTEAFF. The DNA of the CDR3 is TGTGCCAGCAGCCACCCGGGACAGATGAACACTGAAGCTTTCTTT.

V and J are TRBV5-1 and TRBJ2-1; TRBD2 aligns across 12 bases. The CDR3 totals 19 residues. The junction had 15 bases not matched to a gene; V was cut back by 2 bases and J by 6 bases. Germline values: CDR1 SGHRS, CDR2 YFSETQ. In nucleotides, the CDR3 is TGCGCCAGCAGCTTAGGACTAGCGGGAACCCTAGAGCCAATCAATGAGCAGTTCTTC. Residues: CASSLGLAGTLEPINEQFF.

Many counts were recorded for this clonotype. V usage is TRBV3-1 and J usage is TRBJ1-1; D gene unclear. The V gene's germline CDR1 is LGHDT and CDR2 YNNKEL (reference sequence). Trimming pared 1 base from V and 10 bases from J, leaving 10 bases between. This CDR3 comprises 12 residues. The CDR3 DNA follows: TGTGCCAGCAGCCAAGTAGCGGGTAGAGCTTTCTTT. Its protein product is CASSQVAGRAFF. Full variable domain (missing parts from reference TRBV3-1 and TRBJ1-1): DTAVSQTPKYLVTQMGNDKSIKCEQNLGHDTMYWYKQDSKKFLKIMFSYNNKELIINETVPNRFSPKSPDKAHLNLHINSLELGDSAVYFCASSQVAGRAFFGQGTRLTVV.

This clonotype has a count of ten or more. CDR3 sequence (DNA): TGCGCCAGCAGCTTGGTACCGGGAGTAAACAATGAGCAGTTCTTC. As protein: CASSLVPGVNNEQFF. The gene calls are TRBV5-1 and TRBJ2-1, with D possibly TRBD2 on 6 matching bases. The CDR3 is 15 amino acids. The germline V gene encodes CDR1 SGHRS and CDR2 YFSETQ. V dropped 0 bases and J dropped 5 bases, with 12 bases sitting between them.

Comments on this clonotype: A much larger clone is a single base away; this may be a read error. The CDR3 loop is CASSQVGQGGQHQHF. The CDR3 DNA reads TGCGCCAGCAGCCAAGTAGGGCAGGGCGGGCAGCACCAGCATTTT. This chain joins TRBV4-1 and TRBJ1-5; a weak D match, TRBD1 (5 bases). Germline V gene data show CDR1 as MGHRA and CDR2 as YSYEKL. The CDR3 covers 15 residues.

Relative to its sample, this clonotype is medium-sized. The chain combines TRBV20-1 with TRBJ1-1; no clear D. The CDR3 covers 13 residues. CDR1 is DFQATT, CDR2 SNEGSKA, per germline (reference sequence). V lost 3 bases and J 0 bases, leaving 8 bases between the germline ends. CDR3 residues: CSASQAMNTEAFF. DNA of the CDR3: TGCAGTGCTAGCCAGGCAATGAACACTGAAGCTTTCTTT.

CDR3 coding DNA: TGCGCCAGCAGCGGGACGGTGGGGACTGAAGCTTTCTTT. As protein: CASSGTVGTEAFF. The chain is built from TRBV5-1 and TRBJ1-1; the D gene is possibly TRBD1 (5 bases). CDR1 and CDR2 (germline): SGHRS, YFSETQ. V lost 4 bases and J lost 5, with 12 bases in between. The CDR3 sequence is 13 residues long.